The rows below give T cell receptor beta chains drawn from one sample of a study of T cell responses to AZD1222 COVID-19 vaccine. Data came from immunoSEQ multiplex PCR; TCRdb stores just in-frame clones and leaves some out. The table lists 150,000 to 200,000 clones, less than 95% of them singletons. Material: peripheral blood, obtained on day 0 of AZD1222 vaccination. Receptor source: an adult in good health. Each CDR3 is given with its conserved first and last residue. D genes are given only for firm matches. Size is omitted from some rows. Given values are once, few, many or a class for expanded clones.

CDR3 protein | CDR3 DNA | J gene | clone size | D gene | V gene
CASSPGGSNTGELFF | TGTGCCAGCAGCCCGGGGGGGTCGAACACCGGGGAGCTGTTTTTT | TRBJ2-2 | once | TRBD2 | TRBV9
CATQHMSNTEAFF | TGTGCCACCCAACATATGTCGAACACTGAAGCTTTCTTT | TRBJ1-1 | NA | NA | TRBV6-5
CASRVDRGGTDTQYF | TGTGCCAGCAGGGTGGACAGGGGGGGTACAGATACGCAGTATTTT | TRBJ2-3 | NA | TRBD1 | TRBV2
CASGDRQGAGQPQHF | TGTGCCAGCGGAGATAGACAGGGGGCGGGACAGCCCCAGCATTTT | TRBJ1-5 | NA | TRBD1 | TRBV5-8
CASSGLTGGGNQPQHF | TGTGCCAGCAGTGGGCTGACAGGGGGCGGAAATCAGCCCCAGCATTTT | TRBJ1-5 | NA | TRBD1 | TRBV6-1
CASSPNTGELFF | TGTGCCAGCAGCCCGAACACCGGGGAGCTGTTTTTT | TRBJ2-2 | NA | NA | TRBV7-6
CATKDLGGGKNEQFF | TGTGCCACCAAAGATTTGGGCGGGGGGAAAAATGAGCAGTTCTTC | TRBJ2-1 | NA | TRBD2 | TRBV7-9
CATGVPGYYGYTF | TGTGCCACCGGTGTTCCGGGGTACTATGGCTACACCTTC | TRBJ1-2 | NA | NA | TRBV19
CASGADRSDGYTF | TGTGCCAGCGGGGCGGACAGGTCGGATGGCTACACCTTC | TRBJ1-2 | NA | TRBD1 | TRBV4-2
CASSLNGGNYEQYF | TGTGCCAGCAGCTTAAATGGGGGGAACTACGAGCAGTACTTC | TRBJ2-7 | NA | NA | TRBV7-3
CASSAYYGYTF | TGTGCCAGCAGCGCCTACTATGGCTACACCTTC | TRBJ1-2 | NA | NA | TRBV5-8
CASSYSGTGASYGYTF | TGTGCCAGCAGTTACTCGGGGACAGGGGCATCCTATGGCTACACCTTC | TRBJ1-2 | NA | TRBD1 | TRBV6-5
CATSRDLSYEQYF | TGTGCCACCAGCAGAGATCTTTCCTACGAGCAGTACTTC | TRBJ2-7 | NA | NA | TRBV15
CASGDKGANTGELFF | TGCGCCAGCGGTGACAAGGGCGCGAACACCGGGGAGCTGTTTTTT | TRBJ2-2 | NA | NA | TRBV5-1
CASRPQSFGTDTQYF | TGTGCCAGCAGGCCACAGAGCTTCGGCACAGATACGCAGTATTTT | TRBJ2-3 | once | NA | TRBV27
CASSPKRGHTQETQYF | TGTGCCAGCAGCCCCAAGCGGGGGCACACACAAGAGACCCAGTACTTC | TRBJ2-5 | NA | TRBD2 | TRBV7-2
CASSSGGPPTGELFF | TGTGCCAGCAGCTCCGGGGGTCCGCCCACCGGGGAGCTGTTTTTT | TRBJ2-2 | NA | NA | TRBV6-5
CASSLVRGGVLSYGYTF | TGTGCCAGCAGCTTAGTTCGTGGCGGTGTCTTGTCCTATGGCTACACCTTC | TRBJ1-2 | NA | NA | TRBV7-2
CASSESPVGYDTQYF | TGTGCCAGCAGCGAGAGCCCGGTCGGTTATGATACGCAGTATTTT | TRBJ2-3 | NA | NA | TRBV9
CASSQELTRNTGELFF | TGTGCCAGCAGCCAAGAGCTGACTAGGAACACCGGGGAGCTGTTTTTT | TRBJ2-2 | NA | NA | TRBV14
CASSLYNGGVTDTQYF | TGTGCCAGCAGCTTGTACAACGGGGGGGTCACAGATACGCAGTATTTT | TRBJ2-3 | NA | TRBD2 | TRBV5-4
CASRGPGANVLTF | TGTGCCAGCAGGGGCCCTGGGGCCAACGTCCTGACTTTC | TRBJ2-6 | NA | NA | TRBV19
CASSPSRTRNQPQHF | TGTGCCAGCAGCCCCTCGAGGACAAGGAATCAGCCCCAGCATTTT | TRBJ1-5 | NA | NA | TRBV5-6
CASSFPEPTGEAFF | TGTGCCAGCAGTTTCCCTGAACCAACAGGGGAAGCTTTCTTT | TRBJ1-1 | few | NA | TRBV6-2/TRBV6-3
CASSAIRTSKETQYF | TGCGCCAGCAGCGCAATCAGGACTAGCAAAGAGACCCAGTACTTC | TRBJ2-5 | NA | TRBD2 | TRBV5-1
CASRENLAASYEQYF | TGTGCCAGCAGGGAGAATCTAGCGGCCTCCTACGAGCAGTACTTC | TRBJ2-7 | few | TRBD2 | TRBV6-5
CASSQEPRGGQPQHF | TGTGCCAGCAGCCAAGAACCGCGGGGCGGTCAGCCCCAGCATTTT | TRBJ1-5 | once | NA | TRBV3-1/TRBV3-2
CASSYWTGDSNQPQHF | TGTGCCAGCAGTTACTGGACAGGCGATAGCAATCAGCCCCAGCATTTT | TRBJ1-5 | NA | TRBD1 | TRBV6-2/TRBV6-3
CASSFTGLSSYNEQFF | TGTGCCAGCAGCTTTACCGGGCTTAGCTCCTACAATGAGCAGTTCTTC | TRBJ2-1 | NA | NA | TRBV9
CASSPRDRGLYEQYF | TGTGCCAGCAGCCCCCGGGACAGGGGCCTCTACGAGCAGTACTTC | TRBJ2-7 | NA | TRBD1 | TRBV7-2
CASSLAWGGELFF | TGTGCCAGCAGCTTAGCTTGGGGAGGGGAGCTGTTTTTT | TRBJ2-2 | NA | NA | TRBV11-2
CASSGGALTQPQHF | TGTGCCAGCAGCGGGGGGGCGCTTACTCAGCCCCAGCATTTT | TRBJ1-5 | NA | NA | TRBV6-5
CASSQETGDGYTF | TGCGCCAGCAGCCAAGAGACAGGCGATGGCTACACCTTC | TRBJ1-2 | NA | NA | TRBV4-3
CATSRLAGGPGEQFF | TGTGCCACCAGTAGACTAGCGGGGGGCCCGGGTGAGCAGTTCTTC | TRBJ2-1 | once | TRBD2 | TRBV24-1
CASSQARGEQYF | TGTGCCAGCAGCCAAGCACGAGGGGAGCAGTACTTC | TRBJ2-7 | NA | NA | TRBV7-2
CASAYPAYEQFF | TGTGCTAGTGCCTATCCGGCCTATGAGCAGTTCTTC | TRBJ2-1 | NA | NA | TRBV12-5
CASSPDKGQPQHF | TGTGCCAGCTCACCCGACAAGGGACAGCCCCAGCATTTT | TRBJ1-5 | NA | NA | TRBV18
CASSRTSEQGGETDTQYF | TGTGCCAGCAGTAGAACCTCCGAACAGGGTGGAGAGACAGATACGCAGTATTTT | TRBJ2-3 | NA | NA | TRBV6-2/TRBV6-3
CASSGTGNSPLHF | TGCGCCAGCAGTGGGACAGGGAATTCACCCCTCCACTTT | TRBJ1-6 | few | TRBD1 | TRBV10-2
CASSQGTGGAEAFF | TGTGCCAGCAGCCAAGGTACAGGGGGGGCTGAAGCTTTCTTT | TRBJ1-1 | NA | TRBD1 | TRBV3-1/TRBV3-2
CASSLAGLAYGYTF | TGTGCCAGCAGCTTGGCCGGGCTTGCATATGGCTACACCTTC | TRBJ1-2 | NA | NA | TRBV5-8
CASSLGLAGTDTQYF | TGTGCCAGCAGCTTGGGGCTAGCGGGCACAGATACGCAGTATTTT | TRBJ2-3 | NA | TRBD2 | TRBV5-4
CASSSTTDHQPQHF | TGTGCCAGCAGCTCGACGACAGATCACCAGCCCCAGCATTTT | TRBJ1-5 | NA | NA | TRBV7-2
CATSPSTDTQYF | TGTGCCACCAGCCCCAGCACAGATACGCAGTATTTT | TRBJ2-3 | NA | NA | TRBV15
CASSRLDGRTYEQYF | TGTGCCAGCAGCCGCCTGGATGGAAGGACCTACGAGCAGTACTTC | TRBJ2-7 | NA | NA | TRBV9
CASSLLRQTDTQYF | TGCGCCAGCAGCTTGCTGCGACAGACAGATACGCAGTATTTT | TRBJ2-3 | NA | NA | TRBV5-1
CASSSTRDRYYEQYF | TGTGCCAGCAGCTCGACCCGGGACAGGTACTACGAGCAGTACTTC | TRBJ2-7 | NA | TRBD1 | TRBV5-4
CASEPTGGRNTGELFF | TGTGCCAGCGAGCCTACGGGGGGAAGGAACACCGGGGAGCTGTTTTTT | TRBJ2-2 | NA | TRBD2 | TRBV25-1
CASSLSGGVTGELFF | TGTGCCAGCAGCTTAAGCGGGGGAGTCACCGGGGAGCTGTTTTTT | TRBJ2-2 | NA | TRBD2 | TRBV7-3
CASSDGLARTPYTQYF | TGTGCCAGCAGCGACGGACTAGCAAGAACCCCTTATACGCAGTATTTT | TRBJ2-3 | NA | TRBD2 | TRBV7-2
CASSRGRGSGYNSPLHF | TGTGCCAGCAGCCGTGGGCGCGGGTCGGGCTATAATTCACCCCTCCACTTT | TRBJ1-6 | NA | NA | TRBV7-9
CASSKRVGNEQFF | TGTGCCAGCAGCAAAAGAGTGGGAAATGAGCAGTTCTTC | TRBJ2-1 | once | NA | TRBV21-1
CASSWDTSYEQYF | TGTGCCAGCAGCTGGGACACGAGCTACGAGCAGTACTTC | TRBJ2-7 | NA | NA | TRBV7-8
CAWSGRSTGEKLFF | TGTGCCTGGAGTGGCCGGTCAACAGGTGAAAAACTGTTTTTT | TRBJ1-4 | NA | NA | TRBV30
CASSQDRSGNEKLFF | TGCGCCAGCAGCCAAGATCGTAGTGGGAATGAAAAACTGTTTTTT | TRBJ1-4 | once | NA | TRBV4-3